Below, 10 T cell receptor beta chains from the same sample are listed, as sequenced in a study of immune cell composition in non-small cell lung cancer. Produced via immunoSEQ multiplex PCR; TCRdb's table is partial and in-frame only. Among about 3,400 clones, around 69% were seen once, and the ten largest hold roughly 20%. Normal lung was taken at the farthest possible site, at least 3 cm from tumour. Specimen: non-adjacent lung tissue. These TCRs come from a human donor with non-small cell lung cancer.

The chain has TRBV4-2 and TRBJ2-3, with D perhaps TRBD1 (5 bases). The V end lost 5 bases, the J end lost 2 bases, and 8 bases lay between the germline ends. Per the germline V gene, CDR1 is LGHNA and CDR2 is YNFKEQ. The CDR3 sequence is 13 residues long. CDR3 amino acids: CASSVGATDTQYF. In nucleotides, the CDR3 is TGTGCCAGCAGCGTAGGGGCCACAGATACGCAGTATTTT.

This clone is termed medium-sized. The V call is TRBV5-4, the J call TRBJ2-4; 10 bases are a match to TRBD1. Looked up from germline, CDR1 is SGHNT and CDR2 is YYREEE (reference sequence). After removal of 4 bases from V and 4 bases from J, the junction contained 5 bases not matched to a gene. This CDR3 is built from 15 residues. The CDR3 spells CASSPGTGAKNIQYF. The CDR3 DNA sequence: TGTGCCAGCAGCCCCGGGACAGGGGCAAAAAACATTCAGTACTTC. Together with reference TRBV5-4 and TRBJ2-4, the CDR3 gives the full variable domain: ETGVTQSPTHLIKTRGQQVTLRCSSQSGHNTVSWYQQALGQGPQFIFQYYREEENGRGNFPPRFSGLQFPNYSSELNVNALELDDSALYLCASSPGTGAKNIQYFGAGTRLSVL.

This clone showed up just once. The J gene is TRBJ1-5, the V gene TRBV6-1; 8 positions match TRBD1. The CDR3 spans 13 residues. From germline, CDR1 is MNHNS and CDR2 SASEGT. V lost 6 bases to trimming and J lost 5 bases; unmatched junction nucleotides: 3. The CDR3 here is CASRIQGDQPQHF. The DNA of the CDR3 is TGTGCCAGCAGGATACAGGGGGATCAGCCCCAGCATTTT.

About this clone: Germline is not matched at one junction end, which may reflect a read error. The chain is built from TRBV7-3 and TRBJ2-7, with 9 bases lining up with TRBD2. The CDR3 consists of 16 residues. Germline V lookup: CDR1 SGHTA, CDR2 FQGTGA. CDR3 bases: TGTGCCAGCAGCTTAAAGCTAGCGGGGCCGCCTTACGGGCAGTACTTC. Translating it yields CASSLKLAGPPYGQYF.

This chain connects TRBV10-3 to TRBJ2-4; TRBD1 might be the D (7 bases). The germline V gene encodes CDR1 ENHRY and CDR2 SYGVKD. V was trimmed by 11 bases and J by 5 bases, leaving 16 bases between them. The CDR3 consists of 13 residues. The CDR3 here is CAVAGQSENIQYF. The CDR3 coding sequence is TGTGCCGTCGCGGGACAGTCAGAAAACATTCAGTACTTC.

V is TRBV6-9 and J is TRBJ2-5, with a tentative D call TRBD2 (5 bases). Between the trimmed V and J ends, which lost 3 bases and 2 bases, there was a span of 13 bases. This CDR3 contains 15 residues. In germline, CDR1 is MNHGY, CDR2 SVAAGI. The CDR3 sequence is CASSYAGTSQETQYF. In nucleotides, the CDR3 is TGTGCCAGCAGTTACGCCGGTACTAGTCAAGAGACCCAGTACTTC.

The V and J genes are TRBV19 and TRBJ1-1; D is ambiguous. The CDR3 has 14 residues. CDR1 LNHDA and CDR2 SQIVND come from the germline V gene (reference sequence). Trimming took off 7 bases at V and 4 bases at J, with 16 bases between the two ends. The DNA of the CDR3 is TGTGCCAGTAAGAGGTCGAAGGGAGGCACTGAAGCTTTCTTT. It encodes CASKRSKGGTEAFF. The whole variable domain, remainder taken from reference TRBV19 and TRBJ1-1, is DGGITQSPKYLFRKEGQNVTLSCEQNLNHDAMYWYRQDPGQGLRLIYYSQIVNDFQKGDIAEGYSVSREKKESFPLTVTSAQKNPTAFYLCASKRSKGGTEAFFGQGTRLTVV.

The chain is built from TRBV9 and TRBJ1-6, with a weak D call TRBD1 (6 bases). The CDR3 length is 16 residues. The germline gives CDR1 SGDLS, CDR2 YYNGEE. V was trimmed by 0 bases and J by 7 bases, leaving 14 bases between them. DNA of the CDR3: TGTGCCAGCAGCGTAGGGGGGGGCAGAGGGAATTCACCCCTCCACTTT. Translated: CASSVGGGRGNSPLHF.

The rearrangement joins TRBV19 to TRBJ1-2, with 7 nucleotides matching TRBD1. Germline trimming cut 6 bases from V and 1 base from J; bases unmatched to any gene: 5. In germline, CDR1 is LNHDA, CDR2 SQIVND (reference sequence). The CDR3 consists of 14 residues. The CDR3 spells CASSRQGDNYGYTF. CDR3 nucleotide sequence: TGTGCCAGTAGCAGACAGGGTGATAACTATGGCTACACCTTC.

This sequence joins TRBV5-3 and TRBJ2-1; TRBD2 matches at 7 bases. TRBV5-3 is an ORF, and what it does is uncertain. Germline trimming cut 4 bases from V and 6 bases from J; bases unmatched to any gene: 10. This CDR3 is built from 15 residues. The CDR3: CARSDKAGTRNEQFF. For the CDR3, the DNA is TGTGCCAGAAGCGATAAAGCGGGGACGCGCAATGAGCAGTTCTTC.